Reported below is one T cell receptor (beta chain). Its antigen is currently unknown. No T cells were sorted before total RNA was taken from whole blood. This record belongs to a study of monozygotic twins with inflammatory bowel disease. Overall study results and limits: On the inverse Simpson index, IBD patients scored lower for TCRbeta diversity than healthy co-twins.

The CDR3 loop spans 13 amino acids. TCRdb reprocessed the 5' RACE reads, with one entry per CDR3 protein and no DNA. The sample totals fewer than 450,000 distinct CDR3 sequences; its top ten clones hold 2.6%. Material: blood. This clonotype originated in a human donor with ulcerative colitis or Crohn's disease, or a healthy co-twin of an affected twin (not recorded which). This chain joins TRBV12-3 or TRBV12-4 and TRBJ2-5. The CDR3 reads CASSFQVEETQYF.